Sequencing of this T cell receptor beta chain was carried out in a study of T cell repertoires in cytomegalovirus infection. This CDR3 is 14 amino acids long. Germline CDR1 reads MNHEY; CDR2 reads SVGEGT. Between the trimmed V and J ends, which lost 0 bases and 4 bases, there was a span of 9 bases. At least ten counts were recorded for this clonotype. Antigen: not known. Each CDR3 protein is one row after TCRdb ran MiXCR on the reads. The sample shows roughly 990,000 distinct CDR3 sequences, around 29% of them seen only once. Study results and limitations: HLA-C-restricted CMV-specific TCR beta clonotypes were dominant in the ex vivo response.

This specimen consisted of cultured CD8+ T cells from PBMCs, obtained from culture after CMV antigen stimulation. The V call is TRBV6-2 or TRBV6-3, the J call TRBJ1-2; D is possibly TRBD1 (6 bases). This TCR was sampled from a human donor in good health (CMV status not recorded). Some clones in this sample may be carry-over from other donors' samples. The CDR3 loop reads CASSYSGQPYGYTF. CDR3 nucleotide sequence: TGTGCCAGCAGTTACTCGGGACAACCCTATGGCTACACCTTC.